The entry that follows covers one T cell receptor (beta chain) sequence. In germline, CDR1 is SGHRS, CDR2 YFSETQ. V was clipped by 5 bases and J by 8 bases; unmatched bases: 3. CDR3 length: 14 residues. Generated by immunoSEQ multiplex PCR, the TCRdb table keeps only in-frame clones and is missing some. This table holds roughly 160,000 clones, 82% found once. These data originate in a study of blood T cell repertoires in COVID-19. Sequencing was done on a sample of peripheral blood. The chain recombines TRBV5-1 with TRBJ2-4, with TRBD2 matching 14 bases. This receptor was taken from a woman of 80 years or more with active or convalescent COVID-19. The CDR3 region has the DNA TGCGCCAGCAGTCCGACTAGCGGGGGGGACATTCAGTACTTC. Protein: CASSPTSGGDIQYF.